Listed below are T cell receptor beta chains from one sample, sequenced in a study of T cells after yellow fever vaccination. In TCRdb, the 5' RACE reads were re-called with MiXCR into one record per CDR3 protein. Among about 260,000 distinct CDR3 sequences, roughly 3.5% were seen once, and the ten largest hold roughly a fifth. Sequenced here: PBMCs, sampled 15 days after the yellow fever booster vaccination. Receptor source: a man aged 18 to 30 who received the YFV17D yellow fever vaccine. Both conserved end residues are part of each CDR3. The D gene is left open where the match is weak. Rows may omit the clone size; those that give it use once, few, many or a size class.

j_gene	v_gene	abundance	len	d_gene	CDR3nt	CDR3aa
TRBJ2-4	TRBV5-5	many	15	-	TGTGCCAGCACCAAATTTTTGACTCGGGAAAACATTCAGTACTTC	CASTKFLTRENIQYF
TRBJ2-7	TRBV7-2	many	13	-	TGTGCCAGCAGCTTATTGACTGGCTACGAGCAGTACTTC	CASSLLTGYEQYF
TRBJ2-3	TRBV5-1	few	14	TRBD1	TGCGCCAGCAGCCCCGGGACAGGGTCAGATACGCAGTATTTT	CASSPGTGSDTQYF
TRBJ2-1	TRBV3-1	many	15	-	TGTGCCAGCAGCCAAACTCGGAGCTCCTACAATGAGCAGTTCTTC	CASSQTRSSYNEQFF
TRBJ2-3	TRBV4-3	many	15	-	TGCGCCAGCAGCCAAGATGGGCGGAGCACAGATACGCAGTATTTT	CASSQDGRSTDTQYF
TRBJ2-7	TRBV5-1	many	16	-	TGCGCCAGCAGCTTGCAGGGGACCCATTCATCCTACGAGCAGTACTTC	CASSLQGTHSSYEQYF
TRBJ2-2	TRBV5-1	many	13	-	TGCGCCAGCAGCTTGAGTCCCACCGGGGAGCTGTTTTTT	CASSLSPTGELFF
TRBJ2-1	TRBV20-1	many	14	TRBD2	TGCAGTGCTAAGGGTCCCGGGGGGGCCAATGAGCAGTTCTTC	CSAKGPGGANEQFF
TRBJ2-1	TRBV5-1	many	14	-	TGCGCCAGCAGCTTGGACCCGGGCCCAAATGAGCAGTTCTTC	CASSLDPGPNEQFF
TRBJ1-2	TRBV5-1	-	14	-	TGCGCCAGCAGCTTGGCGGATTTTAACTATGGCTACACCTTC	CASSLADFNYGYTF
TRBJ1-2	TRBV25-1	many	11	-	TGTGCCAGCAGCGATTATTATGGCTACACCTTC	CASSDYYGYTF
TRBJ2-5	TRBV4-3	-	16	TRBD2	TGCGCCAGCAGCCAAGAGCCGCCCACTAGCGGGGGCTCCCAGTACTTC	CASSQEPPTSGGSQYF
TRBJ2-3	TRBV5-1	many	13	-	TGCGCCAGCAGCTTGGGAGGGGAAGATACGCAGTATTTT	CASSLGGEDTQYF
TRBJ1-4	TRBV30	many	13	-	TGTGCCGGATCATATGCAACTAATGAAAAACTGTTTTTT	CAGSYATNEKLFF
TRBJ2-1	TRBV6-5	many	16	-	TGTGCCAGCAGTTACTCGATAAGGGCGGGCAAAAATGAGCAGTTCTTC	CASSYSIRAGKNEQFF
TRBJ2-3	TRBV9	many	14	-	TGTGCCAGCAGCGTAGCGGCCAGCCCAGATACGCAGTATTTT	CASSVAASPDTQYF
TRBJ1-4	TRBV7-2	few	14	-	TGTGCCAGCAGCTTAGACAGGGTTGGTGAAAAACTGTTTTTT	CASSLDRVGEKLFF
TRBJ1-1	TRBV5-1	many	15	-	TGCGCCAGCAGCCCGAATAACCCCGACCGGCAAGCGGCTTTCTTT	CASSPNNPDRQAAFF
TRBJ1-1	TRBV18	many	17	-	TGTGCCAGCTCACCATTGGGCCGCTCGGGCCCTAACACTGAAGCTTTCTTT	CASSPLGRSGPNTEAFF
TRBJ1-1	TRBV7-2	many	14	-	TGTGCCAGCAGCCAATATACAGGGAACACTGAAGCTTTCTTT	CASSQYTGNTEAFF
TRBJ1-1	TRBV18	many	15	-	TGTGCCAGCTCACCACGTCAGGACTGGAAGACAAAAGCTTTCTTT	CASSPRQDWKTKAFF
TRBJ2-1	TRBV7-2	many	11	-	TGTGCCAGCACCTCGGGACTTGAGCAGTTCTTC	CASTSGLEQFF
TRBJ2-2	TRBV10-2	many	15	TRBD2	TGCGCCAGCAACCAAGGGACTAGCGGGTCCGGGGAGCTGTTTTTT	CASNQGTSGSGELFF
TRBJ1-6	TRBV27	-	14	TRBD1	TGTGCCAGCAGTCCACAGGGGCTAAATTCACCCCTCCACTTT	CASSPQGLNSPLHF
TRBJ2-5	TRBV7-2	many	14	TRBD1	TGTGCCAGCAGTCGCGACAGGGTCCAAGAGACCCAGTACTTC	CASSRDRVQETQYF
TRBJ2-2	TRBV2	many	20	TRBD2	TGTGCCAGCAATTCCGGGACTAGCGGGGGGGCTGTTCTGGACACCGGGGAGCTGTTTTTT	CASNSGTSGGAVLDTGELFF
TRBJ2-3	TRBV5-1	many	14	TRBD2	TGCGCCAGCAGCTTGGTGCTAGCGGTAGATACGCAGTATTTT	CASSLVLAVDTQYF
TRBJ1-5	TRBV3-1	many	15	-	TGTGCCAGCAGCCAAGATCGGGGGGTGTTACAGCCCCAGCATTTT	CASSQDRGVLQPQHF
TRBJ1-1	TRBV6-2/TRBV6-3	many	15	-	TGTGCCAGCAGTTGGCAGTGGGCTAAGAACACTGAAGCTTTCTTT	CASSWQWAKNTEAFF
TRBJ2-5	TRBV5-5	many	14	-	TGTGCCAGCAGCTTGCAACAGGGTCAAGAGACCCAGTACTTC	CASSLQQGQETQYF
TRBJ2-7	TRBV7-9	many	14	TRBD1	TGTGCCAGCAGCTCCACAGGGGCGGAGTACGAGCAGTACTTC	CASSSTGAEYEQYF
TRBJ2-3	TRBV10-3	many	13	-	TGTGCCATCAGTGGGGGAGGGGGAGATACGCAGTATTTT	CAISGGGGDTQYF
TRBJ2-3	TRBV7-9	many	14	-	TGTGCCAGCGCGTTGACGGGGGCTGTAGATACGCAGTATTTT	CASALTGAVDTQYF
TRBJ2-3	TRBV29-1	many	14	TRBD1	TGCAGCGTCGTGGGGGACAGGGGCACAGATACGCAGTATTTT	CSVVGDRGTDTQYF
TRBJ1-2	TRBV29-1	many	12	-	TGCAGCGCCAGGGACGGGAACTATGGCTACACCTTC	CSARDGNYGYTF
TRBJ1-2	TRBV7-9	many	14	-	TGTGCCAGCAGCCCCTGGGATTCCTCCCAAAGGTACACCTTC	CASSPWDSSQRYTF
TRBJ2-2	TRBV5-4	many	16	TRBD2	TGTGCCAGCAGCCCCGCGGGAGGCTTTAACACCGGGGAGCTGTTTTTT	CASSPAGGFNTGELFF
TRBJ2-5	TRBV11-2	many	14	-	TGTGCCAGCAACCACGGACAGTCCGGAGAGACCCAGTACTTC	CASNHGQSGETQYF
TRBJ1-1	TRBV5-1	many	15	TRBD1	TGCGCCAGCAGCTTGGAGAGGACAGGGGGCACTGAAGCTTTCTTT	CASSLERTGGTEAFF
TRBJ2-7	TRBV3-1	many	14	-	TGTGCCAGCAGCCAGTATAACTTGGCGGGGGAGCAGTACTTC	CASSQYNLAGEQYF
TRBJ2-5	TRBV5-1	many	14	-	TGCGCCAGCAGCTTGCGGGGGCCTACTGAGACCCAGTACTTC	CASSLRGPTETQYF
TRBJ1-6	TRBV7-2	many	16	-	TGTGCCAGCAGCCTCTTAGACAGTAGATTGAATTCACCCCTCCACTTT	CASSLLDSRLNSPLHF
TRBJ1-1	TRBV5-5	many	13	TRBD1	TGTGCCAGCAGCTTACAGGGGGTTGCGAGGGCTTTCTTT	CASSLQGVARAFF
TRBJ2-5	TRBV20-1	many	12	-	TGCAGTGCTAGATCCAGCCCGGGGGCCCAGTACTTC	CSARSSPGAQYF
TRBJ1-1	TRBV5-4	many	16	-	TGTGCCAGCAGCTCAGGGGACCTAAGCCTTAACACTGAAGCTTTCTTT	CASSSGDLSLNTEAFF
TRBJ1-3	TRBV5-4	few	16	-	TGTGCCAGCAGCTTGGATTTGTCGGGGTCGGGAAACACCATATATTTT	CASSLDLSGSGNTIYF